The clone carrying this TCR beta chain came up a few times. As yet, its antigen is unknown. Noted time point: newly diagnosed GD, antithyroid drugs for less than 3 months. There was RNA extracted from PBMCs, and the TCR library was made from it. This entry belongs to a study of regulatory T cells in long-lasting Graves disease. Study conclusions and caveats: It was peripheral blood alone, not thyroid tissue, that was studied. There were preferences for TRBV28, TRBJ1-2 and TRBJ2-5 in persistent disease.

To make TCR beta libraries, researchers used iRepertoire HTBI primers and Arm-PCR of CDR3 regions. TCRdb re-called the multiplex PCR reads through MiXCR, storing one row per CDR3 protein. The sample consists of almost 450,000 distinct CDR3 sequences, 15% to 20% of them appearing once. Germline lookup yields CDR1 PRHDT and CDR2 FYEKMQ (reference sequence). Trimming removed 5 bases from V and 5 bases from J, with 12 bases in between. The CDR3 has 13 amino acids. Another study also made use of these data, one on T cells in Graves' hyperthyroidism and ophthalmopathy. That paper notes: Exclusion of a patient resulted from uncontrolled infection, other autoimmune disease, pregnancy or lactation.

This sample comprised peripheral blood mononuclear cells (PBMCs), obtained at new diagnosis, from a patient treated with antithyroid drugs. The sequence was collected from a woman under 40 with Graves disease. This sequence joins TRBV13 and TRBJ2-5, with D possibly called TRBD1 or TRBD2 (5 bases each). The CDR3 reads CASSTWDRETQYF. The CDR3 coding sequence is TGTGCCAGCAGCACATGGGACCGGGAGACCCAGTACTTC.